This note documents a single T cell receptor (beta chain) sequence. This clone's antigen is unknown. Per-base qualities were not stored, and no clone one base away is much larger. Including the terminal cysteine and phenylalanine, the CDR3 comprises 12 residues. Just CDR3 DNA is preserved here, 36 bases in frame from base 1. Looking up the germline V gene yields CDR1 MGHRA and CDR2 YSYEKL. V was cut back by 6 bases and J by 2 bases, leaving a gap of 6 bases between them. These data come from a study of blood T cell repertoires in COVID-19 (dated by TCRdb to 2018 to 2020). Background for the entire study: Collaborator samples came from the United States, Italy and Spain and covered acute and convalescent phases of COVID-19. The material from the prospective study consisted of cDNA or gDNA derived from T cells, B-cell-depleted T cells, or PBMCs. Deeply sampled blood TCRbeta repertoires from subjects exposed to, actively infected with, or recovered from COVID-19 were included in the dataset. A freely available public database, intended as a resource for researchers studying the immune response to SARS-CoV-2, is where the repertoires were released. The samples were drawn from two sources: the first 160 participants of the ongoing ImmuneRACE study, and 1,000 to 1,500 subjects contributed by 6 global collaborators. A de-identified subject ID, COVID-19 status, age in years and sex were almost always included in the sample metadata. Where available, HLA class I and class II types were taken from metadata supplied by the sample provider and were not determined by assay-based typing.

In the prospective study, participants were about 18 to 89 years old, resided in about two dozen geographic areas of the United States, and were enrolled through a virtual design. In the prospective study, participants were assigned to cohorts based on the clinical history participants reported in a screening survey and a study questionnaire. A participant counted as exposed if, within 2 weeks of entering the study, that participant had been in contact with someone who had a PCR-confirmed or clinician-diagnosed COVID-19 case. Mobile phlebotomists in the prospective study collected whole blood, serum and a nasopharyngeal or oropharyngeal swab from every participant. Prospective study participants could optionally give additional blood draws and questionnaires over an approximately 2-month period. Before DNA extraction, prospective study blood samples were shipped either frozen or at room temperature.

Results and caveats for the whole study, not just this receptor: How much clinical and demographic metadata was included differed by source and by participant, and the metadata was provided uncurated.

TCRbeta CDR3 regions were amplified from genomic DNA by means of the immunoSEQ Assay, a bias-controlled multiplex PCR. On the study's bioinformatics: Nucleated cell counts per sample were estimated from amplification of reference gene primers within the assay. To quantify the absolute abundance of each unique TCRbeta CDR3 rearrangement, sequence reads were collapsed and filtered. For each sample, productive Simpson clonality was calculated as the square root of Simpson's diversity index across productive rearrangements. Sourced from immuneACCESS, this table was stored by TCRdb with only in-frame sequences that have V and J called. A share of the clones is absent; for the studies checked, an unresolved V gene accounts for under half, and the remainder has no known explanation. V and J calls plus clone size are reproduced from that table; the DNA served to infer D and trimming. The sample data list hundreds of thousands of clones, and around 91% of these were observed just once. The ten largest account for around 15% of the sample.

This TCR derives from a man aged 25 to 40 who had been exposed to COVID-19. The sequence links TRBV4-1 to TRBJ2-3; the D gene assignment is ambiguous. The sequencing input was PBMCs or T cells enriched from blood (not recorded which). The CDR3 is CASSYTTDTQYF. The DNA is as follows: TGCGCCAGCAGTTACACCACAGATACGCAGTATTTT.